These 29 T cell receptor beta chains were sequenced from one sample in a study of blood T cell repertoires in COVID-19. TCRdb keeps only in-frame clones here, not all; method: immunoSEQ multiplex PCR. The data hold 160,000 or so clones, with roughly 84% observed a single time. The specimen sequenced was peripheral blood. These TCRs come from a woman aged 50 to 65 with COVID-19, enrolled during active disease.

This clone was found once. The gene calls are TRBV6-5 and TRBJ2-7; D is undetermined. The CDR3 covers 15 residues. Per germline, CDR1 MNHEY and CDR2 SVGAGI. Trimming shortened V by 0 bases and J by 0 bases, and 9 bases separated the two germline ends. The CDR3 spells CASSYSAQDSYEQYF. The DNA of the CDR3 is TGTGCCAGCAGTTACTCTGCCCAGGACTCCTACGAGCAGTACTTC.

This sequence joins TRBV7-8 and TRBJ2-7, with D maybe TRBD2 (6 bases). Germline CDR1 reads SGHVS; CDR2 reads FQNEAQ. The CDR3 has 14 residues. Trimming took off 5 bases at V and 5 bases at J, with 16 bases between the two ends. CDR3 sequence: CASSLRLESNEQYF. CDR3 DNA: TGTGCCAGCAGCCTCCGACTAGAGAGCAACGAGCAGTACTTC.

The rearrangement uses TRBV6-2 or TRBV6-3 and TRBJ1-2, with D possibly TRBD1 on 5 matching bases. The CDR3 contains 13 residues. CDR1 and CDR2 (germline): MNHEY, SVGEGT. Trimming removed 0 bases at V and 10 bases at J, with 12 bases between. Written as DNA, the CDR3 is TGTGCCAGCAGTTACTCCGGGGGAAGTCTCTACACCTTC. Protein: CASSYSGGSLYTF.

The rearrangement links TRBV6-5 to TRBJ1-2; D is uncertain. This CDR3 has 13 amino acids. With 6 bases removed from V and 2 bases from J, the gap between germline ends came to 10 bases. Germline assignment: CDR1 MNHEY and CDR2 SVGAGI. In DNA form, the CDR3 reads TGTGCCAGCAGACCAACAGAAAACTATGGCTACACCTTC. Its translation is CASRPTENYGYTF.

The rearrangement joins TRBV5-5 to TRBJ2-6; D gene uncertain. The CDR3 is 14 amino acids. CDR1 SGHKS and CDR2 YYEKEE come from the germline V gene (reference sequence). V was trimmed by 4 bases and J by 0 bases, leaving 5 bases between them. CDR3 nucleotide sequence: TGTGCCAGCAGCGAGCCCTCTGGGGCCAACGTCCTGACTTTC. This gives the protein CASSEPSGANVLTF.

This clone appeared a few times. The chain combines TRBV7-9 with TRBJ2-7, with a possible D match to TRBD1 (6 bases). V was pared by 1 base and J by 2 bases, with 12 bases between. In germline, CDR1 is SEHNR, CDR2 FQNEAQ (reference sequence). The CDR3 has 15 amino acids. CDR3 DNA sequence: TGTGCCAGCAGCTTAGAGGGGGAGTGGACCTACGAGCAGTACTTC. Amino acids: CASSLEGEWTYEQYF.

V and J are TRBV6-5 and TRBJ1-1; 9 nucleotides line up with TRBD1. J lost 11 bases, V lost 0 bases, and 10 bases had no gene match. This CDR3 has 15 amino acids. Germline loops: CDR1 MNHEY, CDR2 SVGAGI. This CDR3 reads CASSYSTRTGDSAFF. The CDR3 nucleotides read TGTGCCAGCAGTTACTCGACCCGGACAGGGGACTCGGCTTTCTTT.

V gene TRBV28 combines with J gene TRBJ2-1; the D is unclear. The CDR3 totals 12 residues. Per germline, CDR1 MDHEN and CDR2 SYDVKM. Trimming cost V 5 bases and J 4 bases, with 6 bases left between them. This CDR3 reads CASSLPYNEQFF. CDR3 nucleotides: TGTGCCAGCAGTCTCCCTTACAATGAGCAGTTCTTC.

This chain connects TRBV27 to TRBJ2-7; D perhaps matches TRBD2 (7 bases). V gave up 1 base and J gave up 3 bases, with 13 bases separating them. Germline values: CDR1 MNHEY, CDR2 SMNVEV (reference sequence). The CDR3 runs 15 residues. The CDR3 DNA is TGTGCCAGCAGTTTATTAGGGGGGGCGGACTACGAGCAGTACTTC. The encoded protein is CASSLLGGADYEQYF.

The rearrangement links TRBV18 to TRBJ1-2; weak D call: TRBD1 (5 bases). Trimming pared 5 bases from V and 1 base from J, leaving 11 bases between. The CDR3 covers 14 residues. From germline, CDR1 is KGHSH and CDR2 LQKENI. This CDR3 reads CASSVGANNYGYTF. Written as DNA, the CDR3 is TGTGCCAGCTCAGTTGGGGCCAATAACTATGGCTACACCTTC.

The chain links TRBV5-8 to TRBJ1-5; maybe TRBD1 (5 bases). With 6 bases removed from V and 6 bases from J, the gap between germline ends came to 19 bases. Per the germline V gene, CDR1 is SGHTS and CDR2 is YDEGEE. The CDR3 has 15 residues. The CDR3 DNA reads as TGTGCCAGCACCCCACAGGCCGCGGGGAGTCAGCCCCAGCATTTT. This gives the protein CASTPQAAGSQPQHF.

The chain has TRBV7-2 and TRBJ2-5, with a possible D match to TRBD2 (5 bases). This CDR3 has 14 amino acids. The V gene lost 1 base and the J gene lost 5 bases, with 11 bases spanning the gap. The germline CDR1 and CDR2 sequences are SGHTA and FQGNSA. The CDR3 spells CASSLEAWEETQYF. In DNA form, the CDR3 reads TGTGCCAGCAGCTTAGAGGCTTGGGAGGAGACCCAGTACTTC.

The rearrangement uses TRBV9 and TRBJ2-1; 8 nucleotides match TRBD1. The V gene end was trimmed by 3 bases and the J gene end by 6 bases; junction bases not matched to a gene: 8. In germline, CDR1 is SGDLS, CDR2 YYNGEE. The CDR3 is made up of 15 amino acids. The CDR3 nucleotides read TGTGCCAGCAGCGCAGCCCAGGGGGCGACCAATGAGCAGTTCTTC. Translating gives CASSAAQGATNEQFF.

The chain recombines TRBV11-2 with TRBJ2-2, with D unresolved. V was shortened by 8 bases and J by 5 bases, with 9 bases between the two germline ends. Germline loops: CDR1 SGHAT, CDR2 FQNNGV. The CDR3 runs to 12 residues. The CDR3 nucleotides read TGTGCCAGCCCTAGTAGGACCGGGGAGCTGTTTTTT. It encodes CASPSRTGELFF.

V is TRBV18 and J is TRBJ1-6; 8 positions agree with TRBD1. The CDR3 loop spans 14 amino acids. Germline V gives CDR1 KGHSH, CDR2 LQKENI. V was clipped by 5 bases and J by 10 bases; unmatched bases: 7. The CDR3 bases are TGTGCCAGCTCAGAGCAGGGGGCAGGGTCACCCCTCCACTTT. Its translation is CASSEQGAGSPLHF.

This clone was seen more than once but under ten times. The gene calls are TRBV28 and TRBJ1-5, with TRBD1 matching 8 bases. Per germline, CDR1 MDHEN and CDR2 SYDVKM. The ends lost 2 bases at V and 5 bases at J; junction bases unmatched: 2. CDR3 length equals 14 residues. The CDR3 here is CASSLGQGHQPQHF. CDR3 DNA sequence: TGTGCCAGCAGTTTAGGACAGGGACATCAGCCCCAGCATTTT. Filled out from reference TRBV28 and TRBJ1-5, the complete variable domain reads DVKVTQSSRYLVKRTGEKVFLECVQDMDHENMFWYRQDPGLGLRLIYFSYDVKMKEKGDIPEGYSVSREKKERFSLILESASTNQTSMYLCASSLGQGHQPQHFGDGTRLSIL.

V and J are TRBV19 and TRBJ2-3; D not resolved. This CDR3 is 12 amino acids long. With 5 bases removed from V and 9 bases from J, the gap between germline ends came to 12 bases. The germline V gene encodes CDR1 LNHDA and CDR2 SQIVND (reference sequence). This CDR3 is CASSLDRGTQYF. CDR3 in DNA: TGTGCCAGTAGTCTGGATAGAGGAACGCAGTATTTT.

The chain recombines TRBV9 with TRBJ1-4; tentative D call: TRBD1 (6 bases). Germline V gene sequence: CDR1 SGDLS, CDR2 YYNGEE. CDR3 length: 14 residues. V gave up 4 bases and J gave up 7 bases, with 14 bases separating them. The CDR3 reads CASSLRDTTEKLFF. The CDR3 coding sequence is TGTGCCAGCAGCCTCCGGGACACCACTGAAAAACTGTTTTTT.

The rearrangement links TRBV30 to TRBJ1-5; no clear D gene. This CDR3 spans 15 amino acids. V was clipped by 0 bases and J by 5 bases, with 14 bases between them. In germline, CDR1 is GTSNPN, CDR2 SVGIG (reference sequence). The CDR3: CAWSVSTHGYQPQHF. In DNA, the CDR3 is TGTGCCTGGAGTGTATCGACACACGGTTATCAGCCCCAGCATTTT.

The chain is built from TRBV6-5 and TRBJ1-2; 10 positions match TRBD1. Trimming cost V 6 bases and J 4 bases; bases outside gene matches: 8. The germline V gene encodes CDR1 MNHEY and CDR2 SVGAGI. There are 15 residues in the CDR3. The chain's CDR3 is CASSRDRGLGYGYTF. CDR3 bases: TGTGCCAGCAGCCGCGACAGGGGGCTTGGCTATGGCTACACCTTC.

For the CDR3, the DNA is TGTGCCAGCAGCCAAGGCCCAGGCACTGAAGCTTTCTTT. Its protein product is CASSQGPGTEAFF. The rearrangement uses TRBV4-2 and TRBJ1-1; D remains unclear. CDR3 length: 13 amino acids. In germline, CDR1 is LGHNA, CDR2 YNFKEQ. Trimming removed 1 base at V and 4 bases at J, with 7 bases between.

This rearrangement joins TRBV6-2 or TRBV6-3 to TRBJ1-2; TRBD1 agrees at 7 bases. Germline loops: CDR1 MNHEY, CDR2 SVGEGT. J lost 0 bases, V lost 5 bases, and 3 bases had no gene match. CDR3 size: 14 residues. This CDR3 is CASSPGTANYGYTF. CDR3 DNA sequence: TGTGCCAGCAGTCCCGGGACAGCTAACTATGGCTACACCTTC.

The chain joins TRBV4-3 to TRBJ2-6; D ambiguous. Per germline, CDR1 LGHNA and CDR2 YSLEER. This CDR3 comprises 16 residues. V lost 0 bases, J lost 0 bases, and 6 bases lay in between. The CDR3 coding sequence is TGCGCCAGCAGCCAAGATAGTACCTCTGGGGCCAACGTCCTGACTTTC. As protein: CASSQDSTSGANVLTF.

The rearrangement links TRBV15 to TRBJ1-4; TRBD1 is a possible D gene (5 bases). Trimming took 0 bases from V and 5 from J, leaving 13 bases between them. Germline CDR1 and CDR2: LNHNV and YYDKDF (reference sequence). The CDR3 contains 16 residues. DNA of the CDR3: TGTGCCACCAGCAGAGATCTACAGGCGATAAATGAAAAACTGTTTTTT. It specifies CATSRDLQAINEKLFF.

The V gene is TRBV7-3, the J gene TRBJ1-5; 7 nucleotides align to TRBD1. CDR1 and CDR2 (germline): SGHTA, FQGTGA. The CDR3 length is 19 residues. V trimming: 5 bases; J trimming: 0 bases; junction bases outside the gene matches: 16. The CDR3 DNA reads as TGTGCCAGCAGCCCGAGAGACAGGGTAGTTTGTGGTAGCAATCAGCCCCAGCATTTT. Translating it yields CASSPRDRVVCGSNQPQHF.

The genes are TRBV15 and TRBJ2-5, with 8 bases lining up with TRBD2. Germline lookup yields CDR1 LNHNV and CDR2 YYDKDF (reference sequence). This CDR3 has 13 residues. V lost 7 bases, J lost 4 bases, and 5 bases stayed unmatched. This CDR3 reads CATTGGGRETQYF. The CDR3 region has the DNA TGTGCCACCACCGGGGGGGGGAGAGAGACCCAGTACTTC.

This chain uses TRBV5-1 with TRBJ1-5; unclear D gene. The CDR3 runs to 15 residues. The V gene's germline CDR1 is SGHRS and CDR2 YFSETQ. V lost 0 bases to trimming and J lost 7 bases, with 14 bases between them. The DNA of the CDR3 is TGCGCCAGCAGCTTGGGAGAAGGGAGCCCCCAGCCCCAGCATTTT. It encodes CASSLGEGSPQPQHF.

In this sample, this clone turned up a few times. The chain has TRBV28 and TRBJ1-6; tentatively, D is TRBD1 (6 bases). Germline CDR1 is MDHEN and CDR2 is SYDVKM. The V and J ends lost 6 bases and 9 bases respectively, with 21 bases between them. The CDR3 consists of 16 residues. CDR3 protein: CASSSPGGGRLSPLHF. In DNA, the CDR3 is TGTGCCAGCAGCTCCCCCGGGGGGGGGCGTCTTTCACCCCTCCACTTT.

This clone was observed a handful of times. This chain uses TRBV30 with TRBJ2-5; D gene uncertain. This CDR3 comprises 13 residues. V was shortened by 1 base and J by 0 bases, with 6 bases between the two germline ends. Germline V lookup: CDR1 GTSNPN, CDR2 SVGIG (reference sequence). CDR3 sequence: CAWSGQYQETQYF. The DNA for the CDR3 is TGTGCCTGGAGTGGTCAGTACCAAGAGACCCAGTACTTC. Full variable domain (remainder filled in from reference TRBV30 and TRBJ2-5): SQTIHQWPATLVQPVGSPLSLECTVEGTSNPNLYWYRQAAGRGLQLLFYSVGIGQISSEVPQNLSASRPQDRQFILSSKKLLLSDSGFYLCAWSGQYQETQYFGPGTRLLVL.